This TCR beta chain was documented in a study of cytomegalovirus exposure and HLA in healthy donors. Points from the study as a whole: TCR beta V segments were, for the most part, productive about 87% or about 30% of the time in an earlier analysis. Accurate predictions that matched the HLA-A and HLA-B alleles of most subjects were reportedly made from TCR beta sequences.

CDR1 and CDR2 (germline): SGDLS, YYNGEE. This CDR3 region has 14 residues. V was cut by 4 bases and J by 4 bases, with 14 bases left in between. The PCR ran on 60 Vbeta and 13 Jbeta primers. Here immunoSEQ multiplex PCR was the method, and the copy in TCRdb shows in-frame clones only, minus some. The sample lists under 150,000 clones, 81% occurring once. As concerns this clone: Antigen specificity is unknown.

The receptor comes from a man between 18 and 29 years old in good health and CMV-seronegative. The chain combines TRBV9 with TRBJ1-2, with D unclear. Specimen: PBMCs. CDR3 amino acids: CASSSDSGGYGYTF. As DNA, the CDR3 is TGTGCCAGCAGCTCTGACTCGGGAGGCTATGGCTACACCTTC.